The text below deals with one TCR beta chain. It lacks a known antigen. There are no base qualities to consult, and no much larger clone falls within one base. The immunoSEQ Assay, a bias-controlled multiplex PCR, was used to amplify TCRbeta CDR3 regions from genomic DNA. Under the source paper's analysis protocol: Nucleated cell counts per sample were estimated from amplification of reference gene primers within the assay. To quantify the absolute abundance of each unique TCRbeta CDR3 rearrangement, sequence reads were collapsed and filtered. For each sample, productive Simpson clonality was calculated as the square root of Simpson's diversity index over productive rearrangements. Entries here come from immuneACCESS through TCRdb and include only in-frame sequences with V and J called. Some clones fail to appear in such tables; in the studies checked, an unresolved V gene covers under half of the shortfall, and the cause of the remainder is unknown. That table is the source of V, J and clone size, and D and trimming were worked out from the DNA. For this sample the table gives about 64,000 clones, of which 65% to 90% were detected only once. The ten biggest clones cover more than 0.95% of the sample.

Collaborating institutions collected whole blood in K2EDTA tubes following their own protocols. Collaborator samples were shipped for TCRbeta analysis as frozen whole blood, isolated PBMCs, or DNA extracted from either sample type. This sample was included in a study of blood T cell repertoires in COVID-19 (dated by TCRdb to the early 2020s). Context from the whole study: Samples covering the acute and convalescent phases of COVID-19 were provided by collaborators in the United States, Italy and Spain. Where available, HLA class I and class II types were taken from metadata supplied by the sample provider and were not determined by assay-based typing. The dataset comprised deeply sampled blood TCRbeta repertoires from subjects exposed to, actively infected with, or recovered from COVID-19. Samples came from the ongoing ImmuneRACE study (first 160 participants) plus 1,254 subjects from 6 global collaborators. The repertoires were made available in a free public database intended to serve as a resource for research on the immune response to SARS-CoV-2. The material from the prospective study consisted of cDNA or gDNA derived from T cells, B-cell-depleted T cells, or PBMCs. Sample metadata almost always included a de-identified subject ID, COVID-19 status, age in years and sex. Overall results and qualifications from the work: Clinical and demographic metadata were provided uncurated, with the amount varying by source and participant.

Ends trimmed: V by 6 bases, J by 6 bases; bases unmatched to a gene: 14. As encoded in the germline V gene, CDR1 is SQVTM while CDR2 is ANQGSEA. Its CDR3 holds 15 amino acids, cysteine through phenylalanine. Only the CDR3 DNA stays, 45 bases, in frame from base 1. The clonotype originates from a man aged 40-55 years with acute or convalescent COVID-19. The rearrangement joined TRBV29-1 to TRBJ1-2, with 9 bases aligning to TRBD1. Sequenced input: peripheral blood. The DNA reads TGCAGCGTCCCTACTACGGGGGGGACAGGGAATGGCTACACCTTC. The resulting protein is CSVPTTGGTGNGYTF.